Following are 30 T cell receptor beta chains from one sample sequenced in a study of T cell responses to AZD1222 COVID-19 vaccine. Here immunoSEQ multiplex PCR was the method, and the copy in TCRdb shows in-frame clones only, minus some. Of roughly 160,000 clones listed, 94% were seen once; the top ten hold approximately 0.58%. Sequencing was performed on peripheral blood, taken on day 0 of AZD1222 vaccination. The receptors originated from an adult in good health.

This clone was observed once. The genes are TRBV6-6 and TRBJ1-2; 8 nucleotides line up with TRBD1. Germline V gives CDR1 MNHNY, CDR2 SVGAGI (reference sequence). V lost 1 base to trimming and J lost 4 bases; unmatched junction nucleotides: 5. The length of the CDR3 is 15 residues. The CDR3 loop is CASSYLGTGVYGYTF. The CDR3 bases are TGTGCCAGCAGTTACTTGGGGACAGGTGTCTATGGCTACACCTTC.

CDR3 sequence: CASSPSIYGYTF. Written as DNA, the CDR3 is TGTGCCAGCAGTCCTTCGATCTATGGCTACACCTTC. This chain connects TRBV28 to TRBJ1-2; D not resolved. The CDR3 length is 12 residues. Germline V lookup: CDR1 MDHEN, CDR2 SYDVKM. The V and J ends lost 5 bases and 4 bases respectively, with 8 bases between them.

The genes are TRBV24-1 and TRBJ2-3; D remains ambiguous. V was shortened by 9 bases and J by 2 bases, with 8 bases between the two germline ends. Germline V gives CDR1 KGHDR, CDR2 SFDVKD. The CDR3 contains 12 residues. The CDR3 region has the DNA TGTGCCACCGGTGGCTCCACAGATACGCAGTATTTT. Encoded protein: CATGGSTDTQYF.

There are a few counts of this clone. The chain joins TRBV7-9 to TRBJ2-1; D gene unclear. With 1 base removed from V and 10 bases from J, the gap between germline ends came to 8 bases. The CDR3 has 12 amino acids. Germline CDR1 and CDR2: SEHNR and FQNEAQ (reference sequence). CDR3 region: CASSLGAREQFF. For the CDR3, the DNA is TGTGCCAGCAGCTTAGGCGCGCGGGAGCAGTTCTTC.

The gene calls are TRBV7-2 and TRBJ1-1; D gene unclear. CDR3 size: 12 residues. Germline V gives CDR1 SGHTA, CDR2 FQGNSA. V lost 8 bases and J 7 bases, leaving 14 bases between the germline ends. The chain's CDR3 is CASSRARIEAFF. The CDR3, as DNA: TGTGCCAGCTCAAGGGCACGGATTGAAGCTTTCTTT.

V is TRBV5-5 and J is TRBJ1-1; 9 bases line up with TRBD1. Germline V gene data show CDR1 as SGHKS and CDR2 as YYEKEE (reference sequence). The CDR3 sequence is 18 residues long. Trimming cost V 4 bases and J 5 bases; bases outside gene matches: 18. CDR3 loop: CASSPLDRGSLMGTEAFF. The CDR3 nucleotides are TGTGCCAGCAGCCCTCTGGACAGGGGCTCGCTAATGGGAACTGAAGCTTTCTTT.

The CDR3 is CASSLEFAGNYGYTF. CDR3 sequence (DNA): TGTGCCAGCAGCTTGGAGTTCGCAGGCAATTATGGCTACACCTTC. The chain links TRBV5-6 to TRBJ1-2; D gene unclear. The CDR3 is 15 residues long. Germline V gives CDR1 SGHDT, CDR2 YYEEEE. The germline V and J ends were trimmed by 0 bases and 5 bases, with 14 bases remaining between them.

The chain combines TRBV6-5 with TRBJ2-7, with D perhaps matching TRBD1 or TRBD2 (5 bases each). The CDR3 contains 15 residues. Trimming pared 6 bases from V and 0 bases from J, leaving 15 bases between. From germline, CDR1 is MNHEY and CDR2 SVGAGI. The chain's CDR3 is CASRAYRDGSYEQYF. CDR3 coding DNA: TGTGCCAGCAGAGCGTACCGGGACGGCTCCTACGAGCAGTACTTC.

This chain joins TRBV7-9 and TRBJ2-4; D remains ambiguous. The germline gives CDR1 SEHNR, CDR2 FQNEAQ (reference sequence). Trimming removed 3 bases at V and 6 bases at J, with 6 bases between. The CDR3 covers 12 residues. This CDR3 is CASSLETNIQYF. DNA for the CDR3: TGTGCCAGCAGCTTGGAGACAAACATTCAGTACTTC.

The chain is built from TRBV5-1 and TRBJ2-5, with D perhaps assigned TRBD1 or TRBD2 (5 bases each). CDR3 length: 14 amino acids. Germline V lookup: CDR1 SGHRS, CDR2 YFSETQ. V was pared by 1 base and J by 1 base, with 8 bases between. The chain's CDR3 is CASSLRGPQETQYF. DNA of the CDR3: TGCGCCAGCAGCTTGCGGGGACCCCAAGAGACCCAGTACTTC.

The genes are TRBV3-1 (or the pseudogene TRBV3-2) and TRBJ2-7, with a tentative D call TRBD1 (6 bases). Germline V gene data show CDR1 as LGHDT and CDR2 as YNNKEL (reference sequence). CDR3 length: 17 residues. Between the trimmed V and J ends, which lost 0 bases and 1 base, there was a span of 16 bases. The CDR3 nucleotides read TGTGCCAGCAGCCAAGAATTGGGGCCAGGGGTTTCCTACGAGCAGTACTTC. This gives the protein CASSQELGPGVSYEQYF.

The chain uses TRBV6-5 and TRBJ1-2, with D maybe TRBD1 (5 bases). CDR3 length equals 12 residues. Germline V lookup: CDR1 MNHEY, CDR2 SVGAGI. V was clipped by 9 bases and J by 3 bases, with 11 bases between them. In DNA form, the CDR3 reads TGTGCCAGTTTCAGGGTCGACTATGGCTACACCTTC. Protein sequence: CASFRVDYGYTF.

This chain joins TRBV30 and TRBJ1-1; D might be TRBD1 (6 bases). Deletions cut 4 bases from V and 11 bases from J, with 17 bases between. CDR1 GTSNPN and CDR2 SVGIG come from the germline V gene (reference sequence). CDR3 size: 12 residues. CDR3 sequence: CAWNGGGNSAFF. The CDR3 nucleotides read TGTGCCTGGAATGGGGGGGGCAATAGCGCTTTCTTT.

The chain uses TRBV24-1 and TRBJ1-5, with D perhaps TRBD1 (5 bases). The CDR3 has 12 amino acids. Germline CDR1 KGHDR, CDR2 SFDVKD. V was shortened by 9 bases and J by 1 base, with 6 bases between the two germline ends. CDR3 DNA: TGTGCCACCGACAGAAGCAATCAGCCCCAGCATTTT. Its protein is CATDRSNQPQHF.

The chain has TRBV10-3 and TRBJ1-5, with 7 bases lining up with TRBD1. The CDR3 is 14 amino acids. V shed 6 bases, J shed 4 bases, and the junction held 6 bases outside the gene matches. Germline V lookup: CDR1 ENHRY, CDR2 SYGVKD. CDR3 nucleotides: TGTGCCATCAGAGCCGGGACAGATAATCAGCCCCAGCATTTT. Translating gives CAIRAGTDNQPQHF.

V is TRBV10-3 and J is TRBJ2-1; TRBD2 aligns across 7 bases. This CDR3 is 15 amino acids long. V shed 3 bases and J 3 bases; nucleotides not matched to a gene: 5. CDR1 and CDR2 from the germline V gene are ENHRY and SYGVKD. The chain's CDR3 is CAISDGGGLYNEQFF. The CDR3, as DNA: TGTGCCATCAGTGACGGCGGGGGACTCTACAATGAGCAGTTCTTC.

The genes are TRBV19 and TRBJ2-5; TRBD2 aligns across 13 bases. Germline lookup yields CDR1 LNHDA and CDR2 SQIVND (reference sequence). This CDR3 contains 16 residues. Unmatched junction bases numbered 8, after V lost 7 bases and J lost 3 bases. CDR3 in amino acids: CASMGLAGSGEETQYF. Here the CDR3 DNA reads TGTGCCAGTATGGGACTAGCGGGATCGGGGGAAGAGACCCAGTACTTC.

In DNA, the CDR3 is TGCGCCAGCAGTCTTGGAGGCGGACAGGGAGGGCAGCCCCAGCATTTT. Translated, it gives CASSLGGGQGGQPQHF. The J gene is TRBJ1-5, the V gene TRBV5-1; TRBD1 aligns across 8 bases. The CDR3 sequence is 16 residues long. The trim removed 5 bases at V and 7 bases at J, leaving 14 bases unmatched. Germline lookup yields CDR1 SGHRS and CDR2 YFSETQ.

The chain couples TRBV5-1 to TRBJ1-5; D not certain. The CDR3 is made up of 14 amino acids. Germline V gene data show CDR1 as SGHRS and CDR2 as YFSETQ. Trimming cost V 4 bases and J 5 bases, with 13 bases left between them. The CDR3 region has the DNA TGCGCCAGCAGCCCCGAAGGGTCGCATCAGCCCCAGCATTTT. It codes for CASSPEGSHQPQHF.

The V and J genes are TRBV9 and TRBJ1-1, with D maybe TRBD1 (6 bases). In germline, CDR1 is SGDLS, CDR2 YYNGEE. Trimming removed 3 bases from V and 5 bases from J, with 17 bases in between. CDR3 length: 15 amino acids. This CDR3 reads CASSGWDGGGTEAFF. CDR3 bases: TGTGCCAGCAGCGGATGGGACGGAGGGGGAACTGAAGCTTTCTTT.

J is TRBJ2-7 and V is TRBV27; no definite D call. The germline V and J ends were trimmed by 5 bases and 4 bases, with 12 bases remaining between them. This CDR3 comprises 13 residues. Germline lookup yields CDR1 MNHEY and CDR2 SMNVEV (reference sequence). The CDR3 coding sequence is TGTGCCAGCAGTGGTGGCTGGGGTTACGAGCAGTACTTC. Protein: CASSGGWGYEQYF.

The chain couples TRBV11-2 to TRBJ2-3, with D perhaps TRBD2 (5 bases). In germline, CDR1 is SGHAT, CDR2 FQNNGV. V was clipped by 4 bases and J by 1 base, with 15 bases between them. The CDR3 length is 16 residues. The CDR3 spells CASSSLKAAGTDTQYF. CDR3 in DNA: TGTGCCAGCAGCTCTCTAAAAGCGGCCGGCACAGATACGCAGTATTTT.

This chain links TRBV6-5 with TRBJ2-1; D perhaps matches TRBD2 (7 bases). Deletions cut 0 bases from V and 8 bases from J, with 17 bases between. CDR1 MNHEY and CDR2 SVGAGI come from the germline V gene. This CDR3 has 16 residues. CDR3 loop: CASSYSGGGSGHEQFF. DNA of the CDR3: TGTGCCAGCAGTTACTCGGGGGGCGGGAGTGGGCATGAGCAGTTCTTC.

This sequence joins TRBV7-9 and TRBJ2-3; 10 nucleotides agree with TRBD1. Germline CDR1 and CDR2: SEHNR and FQNEAQ (reference sequence). The CDR3 runs 17 residues. With 5 bases clipped from V and 6 bases from J, the junction kept 14 bases outside the gene matches. This CDR3 reads CASSPPRGQGSRDTQYF. The CDR3 DNA follows: TGTGCCAGCAGCCCCCCCAGGGGACAGGGGTCCAGGGATACGCAGTATTTT.

The chain is built from TRBV28 and TRBJ1-1; D possibly corresponds to TRBD1 (5 bases). Trimming took 4 bases from V and 4 from J, leaving 16 bases between them. The V gene's germline CDR1 is MDHEN and CDR2 SYDVKM. The CDR3 loop spans 15 amino acids. The CDR3 loop reads CASSYPGQGGTEAFF. The DNA for the CDR3 is TGTGCCAGCAGTTACCCGGGGCAGGGAGGCACTGAAGCTTTCTTT.

The chain carries TRBV6-5 and TRBJ2-7; TRBD1 is a possible D gene (5 bases). The CDR3 has 14 residues. V shed 7 bases and J shed 2 bases, with 15 bases lying between them. CDR1 and CDR2 (germline): MNHEY, SVGAGI. CDR3 bases: TGTGCCAGCACGAGAAGGGGCAGTCCCTACGAGCAGTACTTC. This translates into CASTRRGSPYEQYF.

This chain uses TRBV7-2 with TRBJ2-1, with D hard to call. CDR3 length equals 11 residues. Per the germline V gene, CDR1 is SGHTA and CDR2 is FQGNSA. V lost 5 bases and J 9 bases, leaving 8 bases between the germline ends. CDR3 in DNA: TGTGCCAGCAGCCTTCCGGGTGAGCAGTTCTTC. It encodes CASSLPGEQFF.

In nucleotides, the CDR3 is TGTGCCAGCAGCTTGGTTCCTAGCGGGCGCGAGCAGTACTTC. Translation gives CASSLVPSGREQYF. The chain recombines TRBV5-6 with TRBJ2-7; TRBD2 matches at 8 bases. Looked up from germline, CDR1 is SGHDT and CDR2 is YYEEEE. The V gene end was trimmed by 0 bases and the J gene end by 6 bases; junction bases not matched to a gene: 5. The CDR3 consists of 14 residues.

The rearrangement joins TRBV19 to TRBJ1-1; TRBD1 is a possible D gene (5 bases). Trimming left V 3 bases short and J 11 bases short, with 22 bases between. The CDR3 has 15 residues. Germline V lookup: CDR1 LNHDA, CDR2 SQIVND (reference sequence). CDR3 region: CASSIKPGRPPRAFF. The CDR3 DNA follows: TGTGCCAGTAGTATTAAGCCGGGACGTCCACCGAGGGCTTTCTTT.

The chain couples TRBV4-1 to TRBJ1-5; unclear D gene. With 0 bases removed from V and 6 bases from J, the gap between germline ends came to 9 bases. CDR1 and CDR2 (germline): MGHRA, YSYEKL. This CDR3 is built from 14 residues. CDR3 residues: CASSQDFVSQPQHF. The CDR3 bases are TGCGCCAGCAGCCAAGATTTCGTTAGTCAGCCCCAGCATTTT.